In this sample, the clone carrying this TCR beta chain turned up a few times. Sorting that relied on CD45RO/CCR7/CD25/CD127/CD95/CD27 yielded CD4+ naive, central memory, regulatory and stem cell-like memory cells. These data originate in a study of beta chain features in type 1 diabetes. The overall study: Taken together, all samples contributed some 100 million examined sorted cells.

The entirety of the isolated RNA underwent reverse transcription, so expressed TCRB transcripts were sequenced. Read counts averaged roughly 3.5 million for samples of naive, central memory and regulatory T cells. Generated by immunoSEQ multiplex PCR, the TCRdb table keeps only in-frame clones and is missing some. The table has almost 350,000 clones, about 18% seen once. Germline V gene data show CDR1 as KGHSH and CDR2 as LQKENI. CDR3 size: 15 residues. With V trimmed by 3 bases and J by 1 base, 4 bases remained unmatched. The source material was naive CD4+ T cells from blood. The chain recombines TRBV18 with TRBJ2-3, with 7 bases that match TRBD2. This receptor was identified in a woman aged 18 to 35 in good health. CDR3 region: CASSPRGGRTDTQYF. CDR3 DNA sequence: TGTGCCAGCTCACCGCGCGGGGGTCGCACAGATACGCAGTATTTT. Drawing the rest from reference TRBV18 and TRBJ2-3, the complete variable domain is NAGVMQNPRHLVRRRGQEARLRCSPMKGHSHVYWYRQLPEEGLKFMVYLQKENIIDESGMPKERFSAEFPKEGPSILRIQQVVRGDSAAYFCASSPRGGRTDTQYFGPGTRLTVL.